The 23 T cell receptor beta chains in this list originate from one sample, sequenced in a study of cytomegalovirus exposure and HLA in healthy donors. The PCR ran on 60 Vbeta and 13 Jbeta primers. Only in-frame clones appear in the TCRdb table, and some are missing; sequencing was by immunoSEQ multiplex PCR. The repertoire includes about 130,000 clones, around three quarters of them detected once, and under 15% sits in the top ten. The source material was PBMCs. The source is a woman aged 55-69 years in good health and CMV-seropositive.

CDR3 region: CASGGDSQDFMNTEAFF. CDR3 coding DNA: TGCGCCAGCGGTGGGGACAGCCAAGACTTTATGAACACTGAAGCTTTCTTT. The rearrangement links TRBV5-1 to TRBJ1-1; 7 bases match TRBD1. The trim removed 7 bases at V and 0 bases at J, leaving 15 bases unmatched. Germline V gives CDR1 SGHRS, CDR2 YFSETQ. The length of the CDR3 is 17 residues.

DNA of the CDR3: TGTGCCAGCAGCCGGTTTCTAGACACTGAAGCTTTCTTT. Protein sequence: CASSRFLDTEAFF. The chain is built from TRBV6-1 and TRBJ1-1, with D uncertain. The CDR3 is 13 residues long. V lost 6 bases, J lost 3 bases, and 11 bases lay in between. Germline V gene sequence: CDR1 MNHNS, CDR2 SASEGT.

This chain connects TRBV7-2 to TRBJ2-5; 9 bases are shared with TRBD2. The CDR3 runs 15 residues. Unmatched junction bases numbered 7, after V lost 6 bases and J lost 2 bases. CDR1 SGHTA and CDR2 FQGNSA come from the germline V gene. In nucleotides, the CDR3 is TGTGCCAGCAGACCGACTAGCGGAACTCAAGAGACCCAGTACTTC. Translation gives CASRPTSGTQETQYF. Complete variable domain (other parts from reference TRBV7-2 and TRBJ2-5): GAGVSQSPSNKVTEKGKDVELRCDPISGHTALYWYRQSLGQGLEFLIYFQGNSAPDKSGLPSDRFSAERTGGSVSTLTIQRTQQEDSAVYLCASRPTSGTQETQYFGPGTRLLVL.

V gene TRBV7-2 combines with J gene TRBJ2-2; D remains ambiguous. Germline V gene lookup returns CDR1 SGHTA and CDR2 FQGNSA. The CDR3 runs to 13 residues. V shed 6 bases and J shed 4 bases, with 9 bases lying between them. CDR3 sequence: CASRLAGTGELFF. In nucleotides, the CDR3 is TGTGCCAGCAGACTCGCCGGCACCGGGGAGCTGTTTTTT.

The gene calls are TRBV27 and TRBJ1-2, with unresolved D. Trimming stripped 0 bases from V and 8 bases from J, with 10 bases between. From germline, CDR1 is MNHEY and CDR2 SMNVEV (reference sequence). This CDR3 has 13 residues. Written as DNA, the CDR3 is TGTGCCAGCAGTTTATCCGGGTTTCGGGGCTACACCTTC. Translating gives CASSLSGFRGYTF.

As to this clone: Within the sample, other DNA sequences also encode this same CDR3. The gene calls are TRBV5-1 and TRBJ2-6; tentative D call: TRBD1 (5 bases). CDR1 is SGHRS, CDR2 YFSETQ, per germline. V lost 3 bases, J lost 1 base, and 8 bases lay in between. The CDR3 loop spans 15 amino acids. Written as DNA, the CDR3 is TGCGCCAGCAGCTCGCAGGGTTCTGGGGCCAACGTCCTGACTTTC. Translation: CASSSQGSGANVLTF.

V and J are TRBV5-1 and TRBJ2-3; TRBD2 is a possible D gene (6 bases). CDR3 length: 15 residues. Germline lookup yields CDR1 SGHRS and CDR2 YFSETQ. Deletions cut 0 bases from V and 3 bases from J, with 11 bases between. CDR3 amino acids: CASSLGLVSTDTQYF. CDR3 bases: TGCGCCAGCAGCTTGGGACTAGTATCTACAGATACGCAGTATTTT.

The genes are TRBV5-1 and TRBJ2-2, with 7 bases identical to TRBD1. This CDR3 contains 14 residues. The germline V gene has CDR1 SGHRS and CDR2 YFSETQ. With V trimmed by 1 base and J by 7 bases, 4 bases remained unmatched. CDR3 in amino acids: CASSLTGDGGELFF. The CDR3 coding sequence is TGCGCCAGCAGCTTGACAGGGGATGGCGGGGAGCTGTTTTTT. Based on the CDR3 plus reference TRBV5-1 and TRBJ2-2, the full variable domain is KAGVTQTPRYLIKTRGQQVTLSCSPISGHRSVSWYQQTPGQGLQFLFEYFSETQRNKGNFPGRFSGRQFSNSRSEMNVSTLELGDSALYLCASSLTGDGGELFFGEGSRLTVL.

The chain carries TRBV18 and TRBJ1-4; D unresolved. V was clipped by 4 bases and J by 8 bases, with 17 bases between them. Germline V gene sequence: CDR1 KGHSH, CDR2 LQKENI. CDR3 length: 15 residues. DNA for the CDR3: TGTGCCAGCTCACGCTCGGTCCGCGAGGGAGAAAAACTGTTTTTT. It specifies CASSRSVREGEKLFF.

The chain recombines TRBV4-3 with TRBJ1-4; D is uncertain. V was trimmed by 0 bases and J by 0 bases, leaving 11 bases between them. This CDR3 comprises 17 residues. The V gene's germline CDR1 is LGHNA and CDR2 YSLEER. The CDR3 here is CASSQENKDATNEKLFF. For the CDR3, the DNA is TGCGCCAGCAGCCAAGAGAACAAAGATGCAACTAATGAAAAACTGTTTTTT.

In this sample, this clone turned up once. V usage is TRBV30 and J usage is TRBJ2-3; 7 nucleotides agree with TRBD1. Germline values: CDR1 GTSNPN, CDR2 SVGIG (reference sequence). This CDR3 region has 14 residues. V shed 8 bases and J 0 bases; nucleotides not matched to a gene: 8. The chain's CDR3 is CAKGAGGSTDTQYF. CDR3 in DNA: TGTGCCAAAGGTGCAGGGGGTAGCACAGATACGCAGTATTTT.

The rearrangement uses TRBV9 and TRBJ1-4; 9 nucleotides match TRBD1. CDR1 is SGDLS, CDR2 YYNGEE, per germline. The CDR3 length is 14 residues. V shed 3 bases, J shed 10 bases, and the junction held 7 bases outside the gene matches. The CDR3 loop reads CASSARTGVGKLFF. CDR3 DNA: TGTGCCAGCAGCGCGCGGACAGGGGTGGGAAAACTGTTTTTT.

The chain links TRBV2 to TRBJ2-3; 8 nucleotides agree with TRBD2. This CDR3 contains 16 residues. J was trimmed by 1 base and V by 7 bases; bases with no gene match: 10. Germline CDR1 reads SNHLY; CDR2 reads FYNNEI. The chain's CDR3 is CASIPGGGSGTDTQYF. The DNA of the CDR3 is TGTGCCAGCATCCCGGGCGGGGGGAGTGGCACAGATACGCAGTATTTT.

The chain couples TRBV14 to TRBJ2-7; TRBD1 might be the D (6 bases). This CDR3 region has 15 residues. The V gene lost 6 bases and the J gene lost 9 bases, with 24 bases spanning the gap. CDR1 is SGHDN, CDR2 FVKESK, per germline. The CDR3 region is CASRKIGQGNNSQYF. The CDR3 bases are TGTGCCAGCAGGAAAATTGGGCAGGGGAATAATTCGCAGTACTTC.

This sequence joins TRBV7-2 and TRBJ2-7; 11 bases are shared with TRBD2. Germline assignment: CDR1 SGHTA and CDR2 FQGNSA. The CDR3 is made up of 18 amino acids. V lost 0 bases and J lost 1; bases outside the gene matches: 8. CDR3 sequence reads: CASSLAGSGRAGSYEQYF. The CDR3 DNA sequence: TGTGCCAGCAGCTTAGCCGGTAGCGGGAGGGCCGGGTCCTACGAGCAGTACTTC.

CDR3 protein: CASSDSARGYSTDTQYF. The CDR3, as DNA: TGTGCCAGCAGTGACTCGGCGAGGGGGTATAGCACAGATACGCAGTATTTT. The chain has TRBV6-4 and TRBJ2-3; possible D gene TRBD1, 6 bases. V lost 0 bases to trimming and J lost 0 bases, with 13 bases between them. The CDR3 loop spans 17 amino acids. Germline assignment: CDR1 MRHNA and CDR2 SNTAGT.

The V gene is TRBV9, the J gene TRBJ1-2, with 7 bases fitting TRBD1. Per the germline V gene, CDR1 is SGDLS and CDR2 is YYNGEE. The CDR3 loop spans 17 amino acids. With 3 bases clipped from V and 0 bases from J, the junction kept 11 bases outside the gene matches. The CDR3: CASSGREGGTANYGYTF. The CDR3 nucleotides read TGTGCCAGCAGCGGCCGGGAGGGGGGGACAGCTAACTATGGCTACACCTTC. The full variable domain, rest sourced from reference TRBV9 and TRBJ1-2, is DSGVTQTPKHLITATGQRVTLRCSPRSGDLSVYWYQQSLDQGLQFLIQYYNGEERAKGNILERFSAQQFPDLHSELNLSSLELGDSALYFCASSGREGGTANYGYTFGSGTRLTVV.

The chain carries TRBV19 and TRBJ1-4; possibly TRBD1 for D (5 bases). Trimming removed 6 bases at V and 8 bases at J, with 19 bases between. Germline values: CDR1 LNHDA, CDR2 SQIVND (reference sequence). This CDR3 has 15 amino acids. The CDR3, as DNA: TGTGCCAGTAGCATTATTGGGCAGGGACTCGAAAAACTGTTTTTT. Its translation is CASSIIGQGLEKLFF.

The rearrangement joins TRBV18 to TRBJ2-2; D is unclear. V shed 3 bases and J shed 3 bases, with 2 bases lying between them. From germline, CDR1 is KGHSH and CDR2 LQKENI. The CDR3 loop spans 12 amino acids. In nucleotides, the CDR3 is TGTGCCAGCTCACCCTACACCGGGGAGCTGTTTTTT. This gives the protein CASSPYTGELFF.

DNA for the CDR3: TGTGCCAGCAGCTTACAACTAGCGGGAGGGTTAGGCGAGCAGTACTTC. Translation: CASSLQLAGGLGEQYF. The V call is TRBV13, the J call TRBJ2-7; 13 bases are shared with TRBD2. Germline V lookup: CDR1 PRHDT, CDR2 FYEKMQ (reference sequence). V trimming: 2 bases; J trimming: 6 bases; junction bases outside the gene matches: 7. This CDR3 has 16 amino acids.

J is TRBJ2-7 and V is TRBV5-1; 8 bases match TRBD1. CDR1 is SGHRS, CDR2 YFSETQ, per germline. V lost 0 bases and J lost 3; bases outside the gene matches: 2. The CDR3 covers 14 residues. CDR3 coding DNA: TGCGCCAGCAGCTTGGCTACAGGGGGCTACGAGCAGTACTTC. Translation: CASSLATGGYEQYF.

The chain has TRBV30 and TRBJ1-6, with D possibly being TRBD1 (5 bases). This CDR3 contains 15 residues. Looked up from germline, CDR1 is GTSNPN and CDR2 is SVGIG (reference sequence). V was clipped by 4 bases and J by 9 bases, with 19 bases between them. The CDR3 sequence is CAWNSGGYGFSPLHF. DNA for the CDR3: TGTGCCTGGAATTCCGGGGGGTATGGGTTTTCACCCCTCCACTTT.

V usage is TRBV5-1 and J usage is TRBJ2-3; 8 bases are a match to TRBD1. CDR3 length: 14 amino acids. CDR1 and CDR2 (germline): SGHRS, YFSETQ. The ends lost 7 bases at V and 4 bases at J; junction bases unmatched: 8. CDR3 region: CASFKTGVADTQYF. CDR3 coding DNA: TGCGCCAGCTTCAAGACAGGGGTCGCAGATACGCAGTATTTT.